This TCR beta chain was documented in a study of T cell responses to AZD1222 COVID-19 vaccine. This clone was observed a single time. Its antigen is not known. Whole-study findings and limits: Spike-wide coverage was observed for vaccine-associated CD4 TCRs, with dominant responses at 160-218 and 743-854. Repertoire sampling was restricted to post-peak T cell response timepoints. The number of AZD1222 recipients seropositive at baseline was only 5 to 7. Nearly half of spike-specific TCRs reportedly go after variant regions that carry no mutations.

Sequencing was performed with immunoSEQ multiplex PCR; in TCRdb, only in-frame clones are kept and a portion is missing. The sample contains about 92,000 clones, roughly 90% of which appear only once. With 0 bases removed from V and 6 bases from J, the gap between germline ends came to 9 bases. CDR3 length equals 13 residues. The V gene's germline CDR1 is LGHNA and CDR2 YSLEER. The source was peripheral blood, collected on day 0 of AZD1222 vaccination. The receptor was derived from an adult in good health. This chain links TRBV4-3 with TRBJ2-7, with unresolved D. The CDR3 spells CASSQDSRSEQYF. The DNA for the CDR3 is TGCGCCAGCAGCCAAGATTCGCGGTCCGAGCAGTACTTC.